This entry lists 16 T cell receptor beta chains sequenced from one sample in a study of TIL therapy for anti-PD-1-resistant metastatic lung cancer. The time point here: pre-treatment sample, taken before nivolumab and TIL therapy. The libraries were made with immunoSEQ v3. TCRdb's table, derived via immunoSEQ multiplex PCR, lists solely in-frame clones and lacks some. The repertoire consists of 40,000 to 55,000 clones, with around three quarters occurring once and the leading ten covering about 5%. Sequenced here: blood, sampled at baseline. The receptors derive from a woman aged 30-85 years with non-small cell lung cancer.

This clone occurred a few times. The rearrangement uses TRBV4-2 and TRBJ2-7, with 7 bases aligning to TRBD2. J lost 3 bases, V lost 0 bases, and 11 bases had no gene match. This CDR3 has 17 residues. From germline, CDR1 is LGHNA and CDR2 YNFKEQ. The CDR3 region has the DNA TGTGCCAGCAGCCAAGATTCGGTGGGCGGGAGCGACTACGAGCAGTACTTC. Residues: CASSQDSVGGSDYEQYF.

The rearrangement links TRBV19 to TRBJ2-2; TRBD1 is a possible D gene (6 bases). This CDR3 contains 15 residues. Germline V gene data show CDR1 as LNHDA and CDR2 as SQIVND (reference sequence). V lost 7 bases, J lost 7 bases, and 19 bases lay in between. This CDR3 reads CASNHLRGGHGELFF. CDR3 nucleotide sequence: TGTGCCAGTAACCACCTCAGGGGTGGTCACGGGGAGCTGTTTTTT.

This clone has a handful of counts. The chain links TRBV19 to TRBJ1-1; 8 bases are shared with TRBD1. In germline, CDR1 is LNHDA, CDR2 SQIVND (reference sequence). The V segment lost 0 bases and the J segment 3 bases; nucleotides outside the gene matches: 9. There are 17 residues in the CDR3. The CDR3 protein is CASSIDGPTGVDTEAFF. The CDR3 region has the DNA TGTGCCAGTAGTATAGATGGACCGACAGGGGTGGACACTGAAGCTTTCTTT.

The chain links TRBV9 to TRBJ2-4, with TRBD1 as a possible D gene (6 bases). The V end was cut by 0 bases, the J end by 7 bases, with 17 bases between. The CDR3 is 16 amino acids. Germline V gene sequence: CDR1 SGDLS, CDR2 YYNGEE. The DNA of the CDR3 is TGTGCCAGCAGCGTAGGGGGGACAACGGAGAGGAACATTCAGTACTTC. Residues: CASSVGGTTERNIQYF. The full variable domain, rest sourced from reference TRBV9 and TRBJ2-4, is DSGVTQTPKHLITATGQRVTLRCSPRSGDLSVYWYQQSLDQGLQFLIQYYNGEERAKGNILERFSAQQFPDLHSELNLSSLELGDSALYFCASSVGGTTERNIQYFGAGTRLSVL.

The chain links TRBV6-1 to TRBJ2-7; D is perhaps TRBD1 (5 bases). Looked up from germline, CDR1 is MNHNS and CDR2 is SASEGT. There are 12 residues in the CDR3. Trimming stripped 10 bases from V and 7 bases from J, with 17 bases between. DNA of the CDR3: TGTGCCACCAGCTTCTCAGGGTTAGAGCAGTACTTC. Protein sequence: CATSFSGLEQYF.

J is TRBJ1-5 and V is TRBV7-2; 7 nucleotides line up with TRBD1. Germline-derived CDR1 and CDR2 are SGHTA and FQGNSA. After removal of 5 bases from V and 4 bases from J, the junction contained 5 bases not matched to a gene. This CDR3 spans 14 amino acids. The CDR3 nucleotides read TGTGCCAGCAGCGCGGGACAGCAAAATCAGCCCCAGCATTTT. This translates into CASSAGQQNQPQHF.

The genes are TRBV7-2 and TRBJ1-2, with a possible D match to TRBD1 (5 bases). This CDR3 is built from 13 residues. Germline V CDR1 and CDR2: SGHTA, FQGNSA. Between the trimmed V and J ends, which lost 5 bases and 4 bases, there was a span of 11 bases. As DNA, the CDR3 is TGTGCCAGCAGCGCCGGGACGTTCTATGGCTACACCTTC. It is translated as CASSAGTFYGYTF.

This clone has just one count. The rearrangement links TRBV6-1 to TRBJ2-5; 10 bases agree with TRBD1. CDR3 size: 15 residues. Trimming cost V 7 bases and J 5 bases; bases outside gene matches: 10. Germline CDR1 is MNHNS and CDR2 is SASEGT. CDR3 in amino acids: CASNKAGQGYETQYF. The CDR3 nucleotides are TGTGCCAGCAACAAAGCGGGACAGGGGTATGAGACCCAGTACTTC.

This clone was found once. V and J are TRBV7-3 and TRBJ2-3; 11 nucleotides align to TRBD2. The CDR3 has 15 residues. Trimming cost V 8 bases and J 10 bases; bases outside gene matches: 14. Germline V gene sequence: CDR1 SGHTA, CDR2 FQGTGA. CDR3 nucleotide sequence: TGTGCCAGCGCACTAGCGGGAGATGGGGGAAGGGCGCAGTATTTT. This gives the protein CASALAGDGGRAQYF.

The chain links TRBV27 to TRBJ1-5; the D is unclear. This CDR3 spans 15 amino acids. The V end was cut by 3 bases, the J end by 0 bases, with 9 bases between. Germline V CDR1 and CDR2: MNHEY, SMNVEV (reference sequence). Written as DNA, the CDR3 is TGTGCCAGCAGTTTGACGTCTGGTAGCAATCAGCCCCAGCATTTT. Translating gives CASSLTSGSNQPQHF.

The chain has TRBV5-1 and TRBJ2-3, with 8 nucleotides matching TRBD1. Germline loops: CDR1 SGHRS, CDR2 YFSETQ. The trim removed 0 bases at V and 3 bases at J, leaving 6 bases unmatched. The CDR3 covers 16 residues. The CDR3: CASSLGRDRITDTQYF. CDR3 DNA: TGCGCCAGCAGCTTGGGCCGGGACAGGATTACAGATACGCAGTATTTT.

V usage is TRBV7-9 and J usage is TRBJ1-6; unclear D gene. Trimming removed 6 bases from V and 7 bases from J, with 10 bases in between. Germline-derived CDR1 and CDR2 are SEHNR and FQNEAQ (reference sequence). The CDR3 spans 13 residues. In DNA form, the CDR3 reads TGTGCCAGCAGGAGTGAAGGGAATTCACCCCTCCACTTT. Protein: CASRSEGNSPLHF.

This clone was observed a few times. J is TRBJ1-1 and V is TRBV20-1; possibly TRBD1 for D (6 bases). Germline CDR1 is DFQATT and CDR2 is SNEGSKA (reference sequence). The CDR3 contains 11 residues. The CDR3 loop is CSAGHNTEAFF. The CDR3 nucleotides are TGCAGCGCGGGACATAACACTGAAGCTTTCTTT.

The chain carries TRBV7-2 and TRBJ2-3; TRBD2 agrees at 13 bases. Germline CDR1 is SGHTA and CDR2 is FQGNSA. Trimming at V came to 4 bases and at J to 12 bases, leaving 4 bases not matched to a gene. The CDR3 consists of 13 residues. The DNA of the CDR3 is TGTGCCAGCAGCTCACGGACTAGCGGGGGCCAGTATTTT. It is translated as CASSSRTSGGQYF.

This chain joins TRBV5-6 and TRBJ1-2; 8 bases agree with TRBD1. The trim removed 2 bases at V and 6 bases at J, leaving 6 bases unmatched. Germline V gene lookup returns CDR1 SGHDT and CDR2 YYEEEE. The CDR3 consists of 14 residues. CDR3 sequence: CASSFGQGWDGYTF. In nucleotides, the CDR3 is TGTGCCAGCAGCTTTGGACAGGGATGGGATGGCTACACCTTC. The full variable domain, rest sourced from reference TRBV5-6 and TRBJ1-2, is DAGVTQSPTHLIKTRGQQVTLRCSPKSGHDTVSWYQQALGQGPQFIFQYYEEEERQRGNFPDRFSGHQFPNYSSELNVNALLLGDSALYLCASSFGQGWDGYTFGSGTRLTVV.

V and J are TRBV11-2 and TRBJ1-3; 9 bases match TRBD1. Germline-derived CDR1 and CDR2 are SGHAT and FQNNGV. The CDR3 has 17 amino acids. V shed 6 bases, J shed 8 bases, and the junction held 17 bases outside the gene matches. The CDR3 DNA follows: TGTGCCAGCAGTCCAGCCCTCGGGACAGGGCTCATCTACACCATATATTTT. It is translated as CASSPALGTGLIYTIYF.